This TCR beta chain was identified during a study of CD8+ T cells in alopecia areata. CDR1 and CDR2 from the germline V gene are SNHLY and FYNNEI. This CDR3 region has 15 residues. V gave up 3 bases and J gave up 6 bases; unmatched junction bases: 6. Extracted from the samples, RNA was reverse transcribed into cDNA to serve as the sequencing template. TCRdb's table, derived via immunoSEQ multiplex PCR, lists solely in-frame clones and lacks some. This table has around 140,000 clones, about 59% appearing once. Treatment indicated: oral pan-JAK inhibitor, 5-10 mg twice daily. Researchers took lesional scalp punch biopsies and peripheral blood from people who were alopecia areata patients.

This sample comprised CD8+ T cells sorted from blood, obtained at week 4, from a patient treated with tofacitinib. The chain has TRBV2 and TRBJ2-1, with TRBD2 identical over 9 bases. The TCR originated in a human donor with alopecia areata. In nucleotides, the CDR3 is TGTGCCAGCAGTGAGGGGACTAGCTATGCCAATGAGCAGTTCTTC. Translating gives CASSEGTSYANEQFF.